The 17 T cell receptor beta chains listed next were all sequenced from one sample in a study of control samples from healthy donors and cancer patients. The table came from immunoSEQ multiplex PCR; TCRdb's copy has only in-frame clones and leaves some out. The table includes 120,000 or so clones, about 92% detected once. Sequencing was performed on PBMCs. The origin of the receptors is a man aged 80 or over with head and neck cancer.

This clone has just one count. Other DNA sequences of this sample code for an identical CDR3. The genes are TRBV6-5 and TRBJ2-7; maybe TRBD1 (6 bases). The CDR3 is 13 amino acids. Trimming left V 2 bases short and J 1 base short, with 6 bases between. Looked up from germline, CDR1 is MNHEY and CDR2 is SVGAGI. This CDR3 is CASSYGQSYEQYF. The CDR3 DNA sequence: TGTGCCAGCAGTTACGGACAGTCCTACGAGCAGTACTTC.

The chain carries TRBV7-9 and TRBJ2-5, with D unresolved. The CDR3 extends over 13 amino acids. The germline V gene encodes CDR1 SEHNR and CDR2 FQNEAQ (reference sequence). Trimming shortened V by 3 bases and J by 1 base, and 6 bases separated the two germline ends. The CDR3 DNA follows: TGTGCCAGCAGCTTGGGGTTCCAAGAGACCCAGTACTTC. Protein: CASSLGFQETQYF.

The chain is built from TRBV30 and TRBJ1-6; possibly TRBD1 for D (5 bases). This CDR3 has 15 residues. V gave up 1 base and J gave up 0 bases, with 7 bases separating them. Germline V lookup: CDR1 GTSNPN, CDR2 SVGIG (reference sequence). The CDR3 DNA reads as TGTGCCTGGAGTGAGGGGAGCTCCTATAATTCACCCCTCCACTTT. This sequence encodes CAWSEGSSYNSPLHF.

CDR3 residues: CASSELAGGTDTQYF. DNA of the CDR3: TGCGCCAGCAGTGAACTAGCGGGAGGCACAGATACGCAGTATTTT. The chain uses TRBV10-1 and TRBJ2-3, with 11 positions matching TRBD2. This CDR3 spans 15 amino acids. Losses at the gene ends were 3 bases for V and 1 base for J; bases not matched to a gene: 0. Germline CDR1 is WNHNN and CDR2 is SYGVQD (reference sequence).

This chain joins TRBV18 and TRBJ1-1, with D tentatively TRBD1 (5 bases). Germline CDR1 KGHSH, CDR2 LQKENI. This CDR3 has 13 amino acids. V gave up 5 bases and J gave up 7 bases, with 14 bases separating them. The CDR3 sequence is CASSSAVRGEAFF. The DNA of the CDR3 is TGTGCCAGCTCATCGGCGGTGAGGGGTGAAGCTTTCTTT.

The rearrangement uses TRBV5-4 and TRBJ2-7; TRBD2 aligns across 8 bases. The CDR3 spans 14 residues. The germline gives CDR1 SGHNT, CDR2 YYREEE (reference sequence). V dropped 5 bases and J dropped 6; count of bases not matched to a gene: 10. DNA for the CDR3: TGTGCCAGCAGTTCGCCGGGACTAGTAAGCGAGCAGTACTTC. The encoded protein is CASSSPGLVSEQYF. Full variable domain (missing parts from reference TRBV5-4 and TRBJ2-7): ETGVTQSPTHLIKTRGQQVTLRCSSQSGHNTVSWYQQALGQGPQFIFQYYREEENGRGNFPPRFSGLQFPNYSSELNVNALELDDSALYLCASSSPGLVSEQYFGPGTRLTVT.

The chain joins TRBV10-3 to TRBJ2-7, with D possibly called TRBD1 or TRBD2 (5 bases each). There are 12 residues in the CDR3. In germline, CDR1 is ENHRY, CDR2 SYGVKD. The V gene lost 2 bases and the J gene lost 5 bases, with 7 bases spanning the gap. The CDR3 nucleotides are TGTGCCATCAGTGAGAGAGGGGACGAGCAGTACTTC. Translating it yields CAISERGDEQYF.

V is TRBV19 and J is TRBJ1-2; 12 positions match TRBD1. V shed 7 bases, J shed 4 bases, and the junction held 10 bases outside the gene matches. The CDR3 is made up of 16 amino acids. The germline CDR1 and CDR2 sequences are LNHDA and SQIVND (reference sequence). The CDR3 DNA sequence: TGTGCCAGTAATGCCGGGACAGGGGGCAAGGTCTATGGCTACACCTTC. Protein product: CASNAGTGGKVYGYTF.

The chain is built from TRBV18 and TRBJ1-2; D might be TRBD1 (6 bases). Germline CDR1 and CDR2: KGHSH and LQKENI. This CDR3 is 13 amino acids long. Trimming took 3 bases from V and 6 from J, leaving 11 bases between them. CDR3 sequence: CASSPSDRNGYTF. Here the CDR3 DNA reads TGTGCCAGCTCACCTTCAGACAGGAATGGCTACACCTTC.

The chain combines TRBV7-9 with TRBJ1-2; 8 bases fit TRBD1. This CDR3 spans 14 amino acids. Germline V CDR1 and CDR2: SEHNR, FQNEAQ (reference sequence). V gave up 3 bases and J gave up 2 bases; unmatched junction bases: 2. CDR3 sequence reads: CASSLTGDNYGYTF. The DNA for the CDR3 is TGTGCCAGCAGCTTGACAGGGGACAACTATGGCTACACCTTC.

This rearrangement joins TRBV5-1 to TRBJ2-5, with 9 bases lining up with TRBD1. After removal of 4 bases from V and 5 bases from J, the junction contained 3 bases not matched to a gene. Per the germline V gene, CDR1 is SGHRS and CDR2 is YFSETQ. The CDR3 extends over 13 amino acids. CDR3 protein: CASSTGQGETQYF. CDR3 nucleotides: TGCGCCAGCAGCACCGGACAGGGGGAGACCCAGTACTTC.

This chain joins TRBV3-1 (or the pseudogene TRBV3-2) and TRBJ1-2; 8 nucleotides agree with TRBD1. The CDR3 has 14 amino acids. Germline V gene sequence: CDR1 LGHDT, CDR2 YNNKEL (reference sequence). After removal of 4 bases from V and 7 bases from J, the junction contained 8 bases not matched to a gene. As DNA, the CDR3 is TGTGCCAGCAGCCGGGCAGGGGGCGGAAGTGGCTACACCTTC. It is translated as CASSRAGGGSGYTF.

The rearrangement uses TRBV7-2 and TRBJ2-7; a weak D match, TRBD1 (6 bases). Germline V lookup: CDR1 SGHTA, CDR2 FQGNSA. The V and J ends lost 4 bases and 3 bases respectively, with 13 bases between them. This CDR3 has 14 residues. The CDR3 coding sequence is TGTGCCAGCAGCTATAGGGGGTCCTTCTACGAGCAGTACTTC. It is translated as CASSYRGSFYEQYF.

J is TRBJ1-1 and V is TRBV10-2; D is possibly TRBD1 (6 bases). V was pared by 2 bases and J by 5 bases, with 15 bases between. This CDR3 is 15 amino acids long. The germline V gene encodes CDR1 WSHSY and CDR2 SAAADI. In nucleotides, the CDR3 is TGCGCCAGCAGTGAGGAAAGGACAGTCGGGACTGAAGCTTTCTTT. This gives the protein CASSEERTVGTEAFF.

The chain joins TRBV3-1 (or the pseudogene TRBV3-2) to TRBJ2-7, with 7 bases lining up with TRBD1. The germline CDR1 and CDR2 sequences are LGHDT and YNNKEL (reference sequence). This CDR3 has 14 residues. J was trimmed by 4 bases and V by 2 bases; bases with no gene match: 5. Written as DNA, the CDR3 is TGTGCCAGCAGCCAACTAAGGGGGCCTTACGAGCAGTACTTC. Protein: CASSQLRGPYEQYF.

DNA for the CDR3: TGTGCCAGCAGTTACTCTCCGGCCAGCTCCTACAATGAGCAGTTCTTC. Protein sequence: CASSYSPASSYNEQFF. This chain connects TRBV6-2 or TRBV6-3 to TRBJ2-1; no clear D. V was shortened by 0 bases and J by 0 bases, with 9 bases between the two germline ends. Looked up from germline, CDR1 is MNHEY and CDR2 is SVGEGT. The CDR3 consists of 16 residues.

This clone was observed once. The CDR3 loop reads CASGIAGELFF. The CDR3 DNA sequence: TGTGCTAGTGGAATTGCCGGGGAGCTGTTTTTT. V gene TRBV12-5 combines with J gene TRBJ2-2, with no clear D. This CDR3 region has 11 residues. V shed 6 bases and J shed 6 bases, with 5 bases lying between them. Germline V gene sequence: CDR1 LGHNT, CDR2 FRNRAP.